This T cell receptor (beta chain) was sequenced for a study of T cells in Graves' hyperthyroidism and ophthalmopathy. Broader study findings: Ophthalmopathy was distinguished from stable hyperthyroidism by 13 V-J signatures.

Germline V gene lookup returns CDR1 SSHAT and CDR2 FNYEAQ (reference sequence). The CDR3 is made up of 14 amino acids. Enrolled ophthalmopathy patients presented with a Clinical Activity Score of at least 3, a NOSPECS grade of at least 4, and disease duration under 3 months. This clonotype was counted at least ten times. Its target is unknown. Relative to the germline gene, one junction end is altered; a read error may explain this. What was amplified from RNA transcripts were TCR beta CDR3 regions. Researchers ran a first-round RT-PCR on the TCR CDR3 using the HTBI primer set. MiXCR was run by TCRdb on the multiplex PCR reads, yielding one entry per CDR3 protein. The data show about 600,000 distinct CDR3 sequences, with 11% to 15% seen just once and roughly 7.1% held by the top ten.

This TCR was sampled from a woman between 18 and 29 years old with Graves' ophthalmopathy. The V and J genes are TRBV7-7 and TRBJ2-5; possibly TRBD1 or TRBD2 for D (5 bases each). The sample consisted of blood. Here the CDR3 DNA reads TGTGCTAGCAGCTTGGGACCGAAGGAAGAGACCCAGTACTTC. Translated: CASSLGPKEETQYF.